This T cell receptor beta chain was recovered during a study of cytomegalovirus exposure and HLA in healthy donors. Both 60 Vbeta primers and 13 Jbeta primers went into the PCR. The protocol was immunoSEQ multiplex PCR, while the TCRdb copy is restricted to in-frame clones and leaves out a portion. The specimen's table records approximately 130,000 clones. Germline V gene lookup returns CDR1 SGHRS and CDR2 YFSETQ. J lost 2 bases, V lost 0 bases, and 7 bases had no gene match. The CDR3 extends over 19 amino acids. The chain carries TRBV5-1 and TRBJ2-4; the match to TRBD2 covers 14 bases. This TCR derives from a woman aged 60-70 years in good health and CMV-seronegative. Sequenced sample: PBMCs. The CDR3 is CASSLEQGTSGGTKNIQYF. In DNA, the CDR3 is TGCGCCAGCAGCTTGGAACAAGGGACTAGCGGGGGCACCAAAAACATTCAGTACTTC.